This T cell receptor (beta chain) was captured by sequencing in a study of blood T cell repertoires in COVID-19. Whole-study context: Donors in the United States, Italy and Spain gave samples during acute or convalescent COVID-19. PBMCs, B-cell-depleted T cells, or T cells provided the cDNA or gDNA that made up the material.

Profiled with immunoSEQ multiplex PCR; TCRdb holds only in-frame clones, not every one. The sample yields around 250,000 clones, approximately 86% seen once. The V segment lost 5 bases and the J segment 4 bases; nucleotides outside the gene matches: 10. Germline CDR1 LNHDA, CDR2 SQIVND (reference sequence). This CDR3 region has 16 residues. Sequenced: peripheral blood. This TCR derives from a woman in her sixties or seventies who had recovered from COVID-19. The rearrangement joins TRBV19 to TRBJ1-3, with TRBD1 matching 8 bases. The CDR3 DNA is TGTGCCAGTAGTCCAGGACAGGGCTTTTCCGGAAACACCATATATTTT. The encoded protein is CASSPGQGFSGNTIYF.